A selection of T cell receptor beta chains follows, all from one sample in a study of spatial heterogeneity in lung cancer. TCRdb reanalysed the 5' RACE reads using MiXCR and keeps one entry per CDR3 protein. The sample records about 38,000 distinct CDR3 sequences, roughly 7.8% being singletons. Sequencing used PBMCs, obtained at follow-up. These receptor sequences come from a male donor with early-stage non-small cell lung cancer. Both conserved end residues are part of each CDR3. Each record gives: J gene, clone size, V gene, D gene, CDR3 DNA, CDR3 protein. The D gene is left open where the match is weak. Part of the rows lack a size; the others show once, few, many or a class for expanded clones.

J gene: TRBJ2-7; clone size: many; V gene: TRBV6-2/TRBV6-3; D gene: TRBD2; CDR3 DNA: TGTGCCAGCAGTAAAAGCGGGGGGACCTACGAGCAGTACTTC; CDR3 protein: CASSKSGGTYEQYF
J gene: TRBJ2-1; clone size: many; V gene: TRBV20-1; D gene: NA; CDR3 DNA: TGCAGTGCTAGAGCTGTCCTCAATGAGCAGTTCTTC; CDR3 protein: CSARAVLNEQFF
J gene: TRBJ2-3; clone size: many; V gene: TRBV3-1; D gene: TRBD1; CDR3 DNA: TGTGCCAGCAGAGATACAGGGGGTGGCACAGATACGCAGTATTTT; CDR3 protein: CASRDTGGGTDTQYF
J gene: TRBJ2-3; clone size: NA; V gene: TRBV7-6; D gene: NA; CDR3 DNA: TGTGCCAGCAAAGTGGTTGGGGGCCCCTTAAGCACAGATACGCAGTATTTT; CDR3 protein: CASKVVGGPLSTDTQYF
J gene: TRBJ2-7; clone size: many; V gene: TRBV12-5; D gene: NA; CDR3 DNA: TGTGCTAGTGGTCCCGCCCCAGGGATCTACGAGCAGTACTTC; CDR3 protein: CASGPAPGIYEQYF
J gene: TRBJ1-5; clone size: many; V gene: TRBV6-5; D gene: TRBD1; CDR3 DNA: TGTGCCAGCAGTACTGGACAGGGGGCGGATAGCAATCAGCCCCAGCATTTT; CDR3 protein: CASSTGQGADSNQPQHF
J gene: TRBJ2-5; clone size: NA; V gene: TRBV5-1; D gene: TRBD1; CDR3 DNA: TGCGCCAGCAGCTTCGGCAGGGGGCTGGAGACCCAGTACTTC; CDR3 protein: CASSFGRGLETQYF
J gene: TRBJ1-1; clone size: many; V gene: TRBV7-9; D gene: NA; CDR3 DNA: TGTGCCAGCAGCTTAAGTGGTGGGTACACTGAAGCTTTCTTT; CDR3 protein: CASSLSGGYTEAFF
J gene: TRBJ2-3; clone size: many; V gene: TRBV3-1; D gene: NA; CDR3 DNA: TGTGCCAGCAGCCAGGTTCTTAGCGGCACTTACACAGATACGCAGTATTTT; CDR3 protein: CASSQVLSGTYTDTQYF
J gene: TRBJ1-5; clone size: many; V gene: TRBV6-1; D gene: TRBD1; CDR3 DNA: TGTGCCAGCAGCCCCCCGGGACAGGGGGTGGGCAATCAGCCCCAGCATTTT; CDR3 protein: CASSPPGQGVGNQPQHF
J gene: TRBJ2-7; clone size: many; V gene: TRBV5-4; D gene: TRBD2; CDR3 DNA: TGTGCCAGCAGCTTCGGGGAGGGAGAGCAGTACTTC; CDR3 protein: CASSFGEGEQYF
J gene: TRBJ2-7; clone size: NA; V gene: TRBV11-1; D gene: NA; CDR3 DNA: TGTGCCAGCAAGGGTCCCTACGAGCAGTACTTC; CDR3 protein: CASKGPYEQYF
J gene: TRBJ1-1; clone size: few; V gene: TRBV7-9; D gene: NA; CDR3 DNA: TGTGCCAGCAGCGGGGCTCTTAGGGACACTGAAGCTTTCTTT; CDR3 protein: CASSGALRDTEAFF
J gene: TRBJ2-1; clone size: NA; V gene: TRBV13; D gene: NA; CDR3 DNA: TGTGCCAGCAGCTTAGAAGGGATGGGGGTCAATGAGCAGTTCTTC; CDR3 protein: CASSLEGMGVNEQFF
J gene: TRBJ2-5; clone size: many; V gene: TRBV7-3; D gene: NA; CDR3 DNA: TGTGCCAGCAGCTTACAAGGCAGAAGAGAAGAGACCCAGTACTTC; CDR3 protein: CASSLQGRREETQYF
J gene: TRBJ1-1; clone size: many; V gene: TRBV7-7; D gene: NA; CDR3 DNA: TGTGCTAGCAGCTTAGACCTAAGCACTGAAGCTTTCTTT; CDR3 protein: CASSLDLSTEAFF
J gene: TRBJ2-1; clone size: many; V gene: TRBV3-1; D gene: TRBD1; CDR3 DNA: TGTGCCAGCAGCCAAGATTGGAGCCGGGACAGGGGAAGGAATGAGCAGTTCTTC; CDR3 protein: CASSQDWSRDRGRNEQFF
J gene: TRBJ1-1; clone size: many; V gene: TRBV12-3/TRBV12-4; D gene: NA; CDR3 DNA: TGTGCCAGCCGGTCCGGCTTTGAAGCTTTCTTT; CDR3 protein: CASRSGFEAFF
J gene: TRBJ1-1; clone size: few; V gene: TRBV20-1; D gene: NA; CDR3 DNA: TGCAGTGCTAGAGGGCAGGGGAGGACTGAAGCTTTCTTT; CDR3 protein: CSARGQGRTEAFF
J gene: TRBJ1-5; clone size: many; V gene: TRBV19; D gene: TRBD1; CDR3 DNA: TGTGCCAGTAGCGATCTACCCGGACAGGAAAATCAGCCCCAGCATTTT; CDR3 protein: CASSDLPGQENQPQHF
J gene: TRBJ1-5; clone size: many; V gene: TRBV21-1; D gene: NA; CDR3 DNA: TGTGCCAGCAGCAAAGTCCTCGACAGGGGGGCTCAGCCCCAGCATTTT; CDR3 protein: CASSKVLDRGAQPQHF
J gene: TRBJ1-4; clone size: many; V gene: TRBV19; D gene: TRBD1; CDR3 DNA: TGTGCCAGCGACGACAGGGCTCATGAAAAACTGTTTTTT; CDR3 protein: CASDDRAHEKLFF
J gene: TRBJ2-7; clone size: many; V gene: TRBV14; D gene: NA; CDR3 DNA: TGTGCCAGCAGCCTAGCGACAGGGACTTATACCTACGAGCAGTACTTC; CDR3 protein: CASSLATGTYTYEQYF
J gene: TRBJ2-5; clone size: many; V gene: TRBV29-1; D gene: TRBD2; CDR3 DNA: TGCAGCGTTGTCCGACTAGCGGGGGACCAAGAGACCCAGTACTTC; CDR3 protein: CSVVRLAGDQETQYF
J gene: TRBJ2-7; clone size: many; V gene: TRBV7-9; D gene: NA; CDR3 DNA: TGTGCCAGCAGCCCCGTGGGGCTCGAGCAGTACTTC; CDR3 protein: CASSPVGLEQYF
J gene: TRBJ1-2; clone size: few; V gene: TRBV6-6; D gene: TRBD1; CDR3 DNA: TGTGCCATCTCCCGGACAGGGCTTTATGGCTACACCTTC; CDR3 protein: CAISRTGLYGYTF
J gene: TRBJ2-7; clone size: many; V gene: TRBV29-1; D gene: NA; CDR3 DNA: TGCAGCGCTGCCCACCCACCTTGGGAGCAGTACTTC; CDR3 protein: CSAAHPPWEQYF
J gene: TRBJ2-5; clone size: few; V gene: TRBV27; D gene: NA; CDR3 DNA: TGTGCCAGCGGTCATTTAGGGGTTGGGGAGACCCAGTACTTC; CDR3 protein: CASGHLGVGETQYF
J gene: TRBJ1-1; clone size: many; V gene: TRBV9; D gene: NA; CDR3 DNA: TGTGCCAGCAGTGCATGGGGAGCTGGCGCTGAAGCTTTCTTT; CDR3 protein: CASSAWGAGAEAFF
J gene: TRBJ2-7; clone size: many; V gene: TRBV12-5; D gene: NA; CDR3 DNA: TGTGCTAGTGGTTTGGTACCTGGGAGCGGAGGGGAGGTCGGAGAGCAGTACTTC; CDR3 protein: CASGLVPGSGGEVGEQYF
J gene: TRBJ2-3; clone size: many; V gene: TRBV2; D gene: NA; CDR3 DNA: TGTGCCAGCAGTGAAGCGGAAAAAGGGAGCACAGATACGCAGTATTTT; CDR3 protein: CASSEAEKGSTDTQYF
J gene: TRBJ1-1; clone size: many; V gene: TRBV6-5; D gene: TRBD1; CDR3 DNA: TGTGCCAGCAGTCCTTACAGGGGCACTGAAGCTTTCTTT; CDR3 protein: CASSPYRGTEAFF
J gene: TRBJ2-5; clone size: many; V gene: TRBV5-1; D gene: NA; CDR3 DNA: TGCGCCACTCGAAGGGCGTTCCAAGAGACCCAGTACTTC; CDR3 protein: CATRRAFQETQYF
J gene: TRBJ1-4; clone size: many; V gene: TRBV5-1; D gene: TRBD1; CDR3 DNA: TGCGCCAGCAGCTTGGGTGACAGGGGGTATGAAAAACTGTTTTTT; CDR3 protein: CASSLGDRGYEKLFF
J gene: TRBJ2-3; clone size: few; V gene: TRBV4-1; D gene: NA; CDR3 DNA: TGCGCCAGCAGCCAAGGGCTAGGCAGGGGCACAGATACGCAGTATTTT; CDR3 protein: CASSQGLGRGTDTQYF
J gene: TRBJ1-6; clone size: many; V gene: TRBV11-2; D gene: NA; CDR3 DNA: TGTGCCAGCAGCCTCGAGATCAATAATTCACCCCTCCACTTT; CDR3 protein: CASSLEINNSPLHF
J gene: TRBJ2-1; clone size: NA; V gene: TRBV29-1; D gene: NA; CDR3 DNA: TGCAGCGTTGAACCTTACTCCTACAATGAGCAGTTCTTC; CDR3 protein: CSVEPYSYNEQFF
J gene: TRBJ2-3; clone size: many; V gene: TRBV5-1; D gene: TRBD1; CDR3 DNA: TGCGCCAGCAGCTTGGCCCCTGGACAGGGGGCCACAGATACGCAGTATTTT; CDR3 protein: CASSLAPGQGATDTQYF
J gene: TRBJ2-2; clone size: few; V gene: TRBV12-3/TRBV12-4; D gene: TRBD1; CDR3 DNA: TGTGCCAGCAGCTCTGACAGGGGCCGTACCGGGGAGCTGTTTTTT; CDR3 protein: CASSSDRGRTGELFF
J gene: TRBJ2-5; clone size: many; V gene: TRBV14; D gene: NA; CDR3 DNA: TGTGCCAGCAGCCAAGGGCAAGGGACCCAGTACTTC; CDR3 protein: CASSQGQGTQYF
J gene: TRBJ1-2; clone size: many; V gene: TRBV30; D gene: NA; CDR3 DNA: TGTGCCTGGAATCTCTTAGGCTATGGCTACACCTTC; CDR3 protein: CAWNLLGYGYTF
J gene: TRBJ2-1; clone size: many; V gene: TRBV28; D gene: NA; CDR3 DNA: TGTGCCAGCAGCCAGCCGAGAGAGCAGTTCTTC; CDR3 protein: CASSQPREQFF
J gene: TRBJ1-1; clone size: few; V gene: TRBV20-1; D gene: NA; CDR3 DNA: TGCAGTGCGCGTCACATGAACACTGAAGCTTTCTTT; CDR3 protein: CSARHMNTEAFF
J gene: TRBJ2-4; clone size: many; V gene: TRBV11-2; D gene: NA; CDR3 DNA: TGTGCCAGCAGTCAATCGGGGACCATTAACATTCAGTACTTC; CDR3 protein: CASSQSGTINIQYF
J gene: TRBJ2-1; clone size: many; V gene: TRBV24-1; D gene: NA; CDR3 DNA: TGTGCCACCAGTGAGGGGGGCTATGAGCAGTTCTTC; CDR3 protein: CATSEGGYEQFF
J gene: TRBJ2-5; clone size: few; V gene: TRBV11-1; D gene: NA; CDR3 DNA: TGTGCCAGCAGCTTGGACGGGTTGGAGACCCAGTACTTC; CDR3 protein: CASSLDGLETQYF
J gene: TRBJ2-7; clone size: many; V gene: TRBV7-9; D gene: TRBD1; CDR3 DNA: TGTGCCAGCAGCCCGACAGGGACCGAGCAGTACTTC; CDR3 protein: CASSPTGTEQYF
J gene: TRBJ2-3; clone size: many; V gene: TRBV5-1; D gene: NA; CDR3 DNA: TGCGCCAGCAGCTTGGTTGGCAGAGTCACAGATACGCAGTATTTT; CDR3 protein: CASSLVGRVTDTQYF